These 14 T cell receptor beta chains originate from one sample sequenced in a study of T cells in Graves' hyperthyroidism and ophthalmopathy. Authors of the study amplified TCR beta CDR3 regions from RNA transcripts. TCR CDR3 regions were first amplified by RT-PCR with HTBI primers. TCRdb used MiXCR to reprocess the multiplex PCR reads, holding one entry per CDR3 protein. The table shows roughly 500,000 distinct CDR3 sequences, with 46% occurring only once. Input material: peripheral blood or thyroid tissue (not recorded which). The source is an adult woman with Graves' disease, either hyperthyroidism or ophthalmopathy (not recorded which).

The chain carries TRBV10-1 and TRBJ1-3, with D unresolved. V gave up 3 bases and J gave up 0 bases, with 9 bases separating them. The CDR3 spans 15 residues. Germline V gives CDR1 WNHNN, CDR2 SYGVQD (reference sequence). The CDR3, as DNA: TGCGCCAGCAGTGACCCGGGATCCTCTGGAAACACCATATATTTT. Translated, it gives CASSDPGSSGNTIYF.

The chain recombines TRBV7-9 with TRBJ1-2, with TRBD1 as a possible D gene (5 bases). Between the trimmed V and J ends, which lost 5 bases and 6 bases, there was a span of 19 bases. The CDR3 is 15 amino acids. Germline loops: CDR1 SEHNR, CDR2 FQNEAQ (reference sequence). CDR3 region: CASSPEYSGGDGYTF. As DNA, the CDR3 is TGTGCCAGCAGCCCTGAGTATTCTGGGGGAGATGGCTACACCTTC.

This clonotype was observed once. The chain uses TRBV5-1 and TRBJ1-1, with D tentatively TRBD1 (6 bases). Germline CDR1 SGHRS, CDR2 YFSETQ. The CDR3 has 13 residues. Trimming pared 1 base from V and 14 bases from J, leaving 18 bases between. The CDR3 protein is CASSLQGRNEQFF. For the CDR3, the DNA is TGCGCCAGCAGCTTGCAGGGGCGCAATGAGCAGTTCTTT.

This clonotype showed up just a few times. The chain has TRBV28 and TRBJ2-2; TRBD2 is a possible D gene (5 bases). V lost 8 bases, J lost 7 bases, and 17 bases lay in between. The CDR3 totals 14 residues. The germline gives CDR1 MDHEN, CDR2 SYDVKM. As DNA, the CDR3 is TGTGCCAGCCGACTATCCGATGAGGTCGGGGAGCTGTTTTTT. This gives the protein CASRLSDEVGELFF. Complete variable domain (other parts from reference TRBV28 and TRBJ2-2): DVKVTQSSRYLVKRTGEKVFLECVQDMDHENMFWYRQDPGLGLRLIYFSYDVKMKEKGDIPEGYSVSREKKERFSLILESASTNQTSMYLCASRLSDEVGELFFGEGSRLTVL.

This clonotype was seen ten or more times. V usage is TRBV10-1 and J usage is TRBJ2-2; maybe TRBD2 (6 bases). Looked up from germline, CDR1 is WNHNN and CDR2 is SYGVQD (reference sequence). Deletions cut 3 bases from V and 13 bases from J, with 21 bases between. This CDR3 region has 15 residues. The CDR3 sequence: CASSESGLVAEGLFF. The CDR3 DNA follows: TGCGCCAGCAGTGAATCGGGACTCGTGGCCGAGGGGCTGTTTTTT.

The V gene is TRBV14, the J gene TRBJ1-2; D perhaps matches TRBD1 (5 bases). This CDR3 has 17 residues. Between the trimmed V and J ends, which lost 4 bases and 0 bases, there was a span of 18 bases. Germline V gene data show CDR1 as SGHDN and CDR2 as FVKESK. The CDR3 DNA follows: TGTGCCAGCAGCCCCGGGGGTAGACAGCCACCTAACTATGGCTACACCTTC. It codes for CASSPGGRQPPNYGYTF.

V gene TRBV10-3 combines with J gene TRBJ2-5; D might be TRBD2 (5 bases). Per germline, CDR1 ENHRY and CDR2 SYGVKD. This CDR3 is built from 15 residues. Trimming pared 3 bases from V and 5 bases from J, leaving 16 bases between. CDR3 protein: CAISEYTGMMETQYF. The CDR3 DNA reads TGTGCCATCAGTGAATATACCGGGATGATGGAGACCCAGTACTTC.

Here the CDR3 reads CSAGRQNIQYF. In DNA form, the CDR3 reads TGCAGCGCCGGCAGACAAAACATTCAGTACTTC. The rearrangement links TRBV29-1 to TRBJ2-4; D is uncertain. This CDR3 has 11 residues. Germline-derived CDR1 and CDR2 are SQVTM and ANQGSEA. V was pared by 7 bases and J by 5 bases, with 9 bases between.

Ten or more counts support this clonotype. The J gene is TRBJ1-4, the V gene TRBV6-5; D might be TRBD1 (6 bases). The CDR3 spans 13 residues. Trimming shortened V by 2 bases and J by 8 bases, and 9 bases separated the two germline ends. Germline V lookup: CDR1 MNHEY, CDR2 SVGAGI. The CDR3, as DNA: TGTGCCAGCAGTTACGACAGGCGCGAAAAACTGTTTTTT. Translating it yields CASSYDRREKLFF.

V gene TRBV4-1 combines with J gene TRBJ1-1; 9 nucleotides match TRBD1. The V and J ends lost 4 bases and 6 bases, in that order; junction bases with no gene match: 15. Germline lookup yields CDR1 MGHRA and CDR2 YSYEKL. This CDR3 contains 17 residues. CDR3 in amino acids: CASSRGEPRQGGAEAFF. For the CDR3, the DNA is TGCGCCAGCAGCCGAGGAGAGCCGAGACAGGGGGGCGCTGAAGCTTTCTTT.

V is TRBV11-2 and J is TRBJ2-7; a weak D match, TRBD2 (5 bases). Germline CDR1 SGHAT, CDR2 FQNNGV. V lost 2 bases to trimming and J lost 2 bases, with 19 bases between them. The CDR3 runs 17 residues. For the CDR3, the DNA is TGTGCCAGCAGCTTAACGGTTTCGGGGAGCTCTCCCTACGAGCAGTACTTC. Encoded protein: CASSLTVSGSSPYEQYF.

The gene calls are TRBV10-3 and TRBJ2-7; 8 bases are shared with TRBD1. The CDR3 contains 18 residues. Germline V CDR1 and CDR2: ENHRY, SYGVKD. Trimming at V came to 4 bases and at J to 1 base, leaving 15 bases not matched to a gene. CDR3 residues: CAISGSSPGTGLSYEQYF. In DNA, the CDR3 is TGTGCCATCAGTGGCAGCAGCCCTGGGACAGGCTTGTCCTACGAGCAGTACTTC.

The rearrangement uses TRBV12-3 or TRBV12-4 and TRBJ2-5, with 8 bases aligning to TRBD2. V shed 4 bases, J shed 5 bases, and the junction held 6 bases outside the gene matches. This CDR3 contains 14 residues. The CDR3 spells CASSSIAGLETQYF. The CDR3 coding sequence is TGTGCCAGCAGTTCAATAGCGGGACTGGAGACCCAGTACTTC.

This clonotype was observed at least ten times. This sequence joins TRBV20-1 and TRBJ2-2, with 7 bases fitting TRBD2. J was trimmed by 0 bases and V by 4 bases; bases with no gene match: 5. Germline CDR1 reads DFQATT; CDR2 reads SNEGSKA (reference sequence). This CDR3 region has 15 residues. The CDR3 sequence is CSATRLAANTGELFF. CDR3 coding DNA: TGCAGTGCTACCCGTCTAGCGGCGAACACCGGGGAGCTGTTTTTT.